These 19 T cell receptor beta chains share one sample of origin, sequenced in a study of cytomegalovirus exposure and HLA in healthy donors. Profiled with immunoSEQ multiplex PCR; TCRdb holds only in-frame clones, not every one. The top ten hold roughly 5.3% of the sample, which has 110,000 or so clones, more than 75% seen once. Source material: PBMCs. The receptors come from a man younger than 35 in good health and CMV-seronegative.

The chain joins TRBV6-5 to TRBJ2-2; TRBD1 agrees at 9 bases. Trimming cost V 2 bases and J 5 bases; bases outside gene matches: 6. Germline CDR1 is MNHEY and CDR2 is SVGAGI. The CDR3 has 16 residues. The CDR3 region is CASSYGDRELTGELFF. DNA of the CDR3: TGTGCCAGCAGTTACGGGGACAGGGAGCTGACCGGGGAGCTGTTTTTT.

As for this clone: Additional DNA sequences in this sample encode the identical CDR3. The rearrangement links TRBV5-1 to TRBJ2-3; no reliable D call. From germline, CDR1 is SGHRS and CDR2 YFSETQ. There are 13 residues in the CDR3. Between the trimmed V and J ends, which lost 0 bases and 2 bases, there was a span of 4 bases. Written as DNA, the CDR3 is TGCGCCAGCAGCTTGGTCCTCACAGATACGCAGTATTTT. Protein sequence: CASSLVLTDTQYF.

The rearrangement links TRBV5-4 to TRBJ2-1, with 8 bases lining up with TRBD2. The V segment lost 7 bases and the J segment 6 bases; nucleotides outside the gene matches: 9. Germline V gene sequence: CDR1 SGHNT, CDR2 YYREEE (reference sequence). The CDR3 runs to 14 residues. CDR3 sequence reads: CASASGSPVNEQFF. CDR3 DNA: TGTGCCAGCGCAAGCGGGAGTCCTGTCAATGAGCAGTTCTTC.

This clone has only one observation. In nucleotides, the CDR3 is TGTGCCAGCAGTTTATTGAGGCTACACACCGGGGAGCTGTTTTTT. Encoded protein: CASSLLRLHTGELFF. The gene calls are TRBV28 and TRBJ2-2; D ambiguous. Germline CDR1 reads MDHEN; CDR2 reads SYDVKM. V gave up 1 base and J gave up 3 bases, with 9 bases separating them. This CDR3 region has 15 residues.

The gene calls are TRBV4-1 and TRBJ1-6; D call uncertain. The germline V and J ends were trimmed by 1 base and 7 bases, with 14 bases remaining between them. CDR3 length: 16 amino acids. Germline CDR1 is MGHRA and CDR2 is YSYEKL. CDR3 nucleotides: TGCGCCAGCAGCCAAGCGGGAGCCAGTGCGAATTCACCCCTCCACTTT. Translating gives CASSQAGASANSPLHF.

The chain couples TRBV5-6 to TRBJ1-3; 8 bases are shared with TRBD1. Trimming cost V 5 bases and J 0 bases; bases outside gene matches: 7. CDR1 is SGHDT and CDR2 is YYEEEE in the germline V gene. This CDR3 has 16 amino acids. The CDR3 loop reads CASRQRDRPSGNTIYF. The CDR3 bases are TGTGCCAGCAGACAAAGGGACAGGCCCTCTGGAAACACCATATATTTT.

This sequence joins TRBV14 and TRBJ2-5; TRBD2 matches 8 bases. The V and J ends lost 4 bases and 1 base, in that order; junction bases with no gene match: 2. CDR1 and CDR2 from the germline V gene are SGHDN and FVKESK. This CDR3 is 14 amino acids long. This chain's CDR3 is CASSLAGTQETQYF. The DNA of the CDR3 is TGTGCCAGCAGCCTAGCGGGGACCCAAGAGACCCAGTACTTC.

J is TRBJ1-1 and V is TRBV5-1, with TRBD1 identical over 9 bases. Unmatched junction bases numbered 14, after V lost 4 bases and J lost 4 bases. Germline V gene sequence: CDR1 SGHRS, CDR2 YFSETQ. CDR3 length equals 17 residues. The CDR3 sequence is CASSPHEQGAGVTEAFF. The DNA of the CDR3 is TGCGCCAGCAGCCCCCACGAACAGGGGGCCGGTGTCACTGAAGCTTTCTTT.

The chain carries TRBV15 and TRBJ2-2, with D tentatively TRBD2 (5 bases). V dropped 0 bases and J dropped 3 bases, with 14 bases sitting between them. The CDR3 loop spans 17 amino acids. Germline lookup yields CDR1 LNHNV and CDR2 YYDKDF (reference sequence). The CDR3 region is CATSRDARVGDTGELFF. As DNA, the CDR3 is TGTGCCACCAGCAGAGATGCTAGGGTCGGGGACACCGGGGAGCTGTTTTTT.

The CDR3 sequence: CASSEAGTAYGYTF. The CDR3 nucleotides are TGTGCCAGCAGTGAAGCTGGGACAGCCTATGGCTACACCTTC. V is TRBV6-1 and J is TRBJ1-2; TRBD1 matches 7 bases. The CDR3 spans 14 residues. J lost 4 bases, V lost 0 bases, and 2 bases had no gene match. CDR1 is MNHNS, CDR2 SASEGT, per germline.

This clone came up once. The J gene is TRBJ2-7, the V gene TRBV7-2; 10 bases are a match to TRBD2. The CDR3 length is 15 residues. Trimming cost V 3 bases and J 2 bases; bases outside gene matches: 4. The V gene's germline CDR1 is SGHTA and CDR2 FQGNSA. The CDR3 nucleotides are TGTGCCAGCAGCTTTACTAGCGGGGACACCTACGAGCAGTACTTC. Translating it yields CASSFTSGDTYEQYF.

This clone was recorded a few times. The gene calls are TRBV7-9 and TRBJ2-6; D is unresolved. The V gene lost 7 bases and the J gene lost 2 bases, with 6 bases spanning the gap. Germline lookup yields CDR1 SEHNR and CDR2 FQNEAQ (reference sequence). The CDR3 contains 13 residues. The CDR3 sequence: CASTITGANVLTF. The CDR3 DNA follows: TGTGCCAGCACCATCACTGGGGCCAACGTCCTGACTTTC.

The chain has TRBV5-6 and TRBJ2-3; 9 bases map to TRBD2. Germline CDR1 and CDR2: SGHDT and YYEEEE. With 3 bases clipped from V and 0 bases from J, the junction kept 5 bases outside the gene matches. This CDR3 region has 16 residues. In nucleotides, the CDR3 is TGTGCCAGCAGCTCTAGACTAGCGGCTAGCACAGATACGCAGTATTTT. Its translation: CASSSRLAASTDTQYF.

The CDR3: CASSSRLAGGDEQFF. CDR3 DNA sequence: TGCGCCAGCAGCTCTAGACTAGCGGGGGGAGATGAGCAGTTCTTC. The chain recombines TRBV5-1 with TRBJ2-1; 13 nucleotides line up with TRBD2. The CDR3 runs 15 residues. Germline CDR1 is SGHRS and CDR2 is YFSETQ. Trimming took 3 bases from V and 8 from J; bases not matched to a gene: 5.

The CDR3 sequence: CASSVDRVRTDTQYF. The CDR3 DNA sequence: TGCGCCAGCAGCGTGGACAGGGTGAGGACAGATACGCAGTATTTT. V gene TRBV5-1 combines with J gene TRBJ2-3; 8 bases fit TRBD1. V dropped 4 bases and J dropped 3; count of bases not matched to a gene: 7. CDR1 and CDR2 from the germline V gene are SGHRS and YFSETQ. The CDR3 extends over 15 amino acids.

The V gene is TRBV27, the J gene TRBJ1-1; possibly TRBD1 for D (5 bases). V was trimmed by 1 base and J by 4 bases, leaving 10 bases between them. The CDR3 has 14 amino acids. Germline V gene lookup returns CDR1 MNHEY and CDR2 SMNVEV (reference sequence). The CDR3 DNA reads as TGTGCCAGCAGTTTATATATCGGGGGCACTGAAGCTTTCTTT. It specifies CASSLYIGGTEAFF.

A remark on this clone: This CDR3 is also generated by other DNA sequences in the sample. The CDR3 protein is CASSFGLAGTYEQYF. CDR3 sequence (DNA): TGTGCCAGCAGTTTTGGCCTAGCGGGGACCTACGAGCAGTACTTC. The chain is built from TRBV27 and TRBJ2-7; the match to TRBD2 covers 9 bases. The V segment lost 3 bases and the J segment 2 bases; nucleotides outside the gene matches: 5. Germline CDR1 MNHEY, CDR2 SMNVEV (reference sequence). There are 15 residues in the CDR3.

On this clone itself: This sample includes further DNA sequences coding for the same CDR3. The chain employs TRBV5-4 and TRBJ2-7; D possibly corresponds to TRBD1 (6 bases). CDR3 length: 13 residues. CDR1 and CDR2 (germline): SGHNT, YYREEE (reference sequence). The germline V and J ends were trimmed by 4 bases and 1 base, with 9 bases remaining between them. CDR3 region: CASSPGQSYEQYF. The CDR3 coding sequence is TGTGCCAGCAGCCCCGGACAGTCCTACGAGCAGTACTTC.

The J gene is TRBJ2-7, the V gene TRBV9, with D possibly matching TRBD1 (6 bases). CDR3 length equals 15 residues. Per the germline V gene, CDR1 is SGDLS and CDR2 is YYNGEE. Trimming stripped 0 bases from V and 2 bases from J, with 12 bases between. The CDR3 nucleotides read TGTGCCAGCAGCGTAGAAACAGGGCACACCTACGAGCAGTACTTC. Its protein is CASSVETGHTYEQYF. The full variable domain, with the rest looked up from reference TRBV9 and TRBJ2-7, is DSGVTQTPKHLITATGQRVTLRCSPRSGDLSVYWYQQSLDQGLQFLIQYYNGEERAKGNILERFSAQQFPDLHSELNLSSLELGDSALYFCASSVETGHTYEQYFGPGTRLTVT.